A selection of T cell receptor beta chains follows, all from one sample in a study of blood T cell repertoires in COVID-19. Some clones are missing from TCRdb's copy, which holds only in-frame ones; the method was immunoSEQ multiplex PCR. The table shows some 150,000 clones, with 70% to 90% occurring only once. What was sequenced was peripheral blood. The receptor set was obtained from a man aged 60 to 75 with acute or convalescent COVID-19. The CDR3 runs from the conserved cysteine through the conserved F or W. D genes are given only for firm matches. Size values are once, few and many counts, or a class for expanded clones, and some rows have none.

clone size: -; D gene: TRBD2; V gene: TRBV6-5; J gene: TRBJ2-1; CDR3 DNA: TGTGCCAGCAGTTACTCGTCCCCTACTAGCGGGGGAGCTTTCTTC; CDR3 protein: CASSYSSPTSGGAFF
clone size: -; D gene: TRBD1; V gene: TRBV5-6; J gene: TRBJ2-1; CDR3 DNA: TGTGCCAGCAGTTCGGACAGGGTCACCTACAATGAGCAGTTCTTC; CDR3 protein: CASSSDRVTYNEQFF
clone size: -; D gene: TRBD2; V gene: TRBV9; J gene: TRBJ2-1; CDR3 DNA: TGTGCCAGCAGCGAGCGGGGGGGGAATCCCTACAATGAGCAGTTCTTC; CDR3 protein: CASSERGGNPYNEQFF
clone size: -; D gene: -; V gene: TRBV3-1/TRBV3-2; J gene: TRBJ1-3; CDR3 DNA: TGTGCCAGCAGCCAAGAATGGGGGGTACTTGGAAACACCATATATTTT; CDR3 protein: CASSQEWGVLGNTIYF
clone size: -; D gene: TRBD1; V gene: TRBV6-4; J gene: TRBJ2-7; CDR3 DNA: TGTGCCAGCAGTGCATCAATTCTTGGGACAGGGGGCAGTTACGAGCAGTACTTC; CDR3 protein: CASSASILGTGGSYEQYF
clone size: -; D gene: -; V gene: TRBV19; J gene: TRBJ1-5; CDR3 DNA: TGTGCCAGTAGTGTACCCTCGGGACACCGGAATCAGCCCCAGCATTTT; CDR3 protein: CASSVPSGHRNQPQHF
clone size: -; D gene: TRBD2; V gene: TRBV2; J gene: TRBJ2-1; CDR3 DNA: TGTGCCAGCAACTCCGCGGGGGGGCGGAACAATGAGCAGTTCTTC; CDR3 protein: CASNSAGGRNNEQFF
clone size: -; D gene: -; V gene: TRBV6-5; J gene: TRBJ1-3; CDR3 DNA: TGTGCCAGCAGAACTACATTCGACACCATATATTTT; CDR3 protein: CASRTTFDTIYF
clone size: -; D gene: -; V gene: TRBV10-3; J gene: TRBJ2-1; CDR3 DNA: TGTGCCATCAGTGACCCCAGCGCACCCTACAATGAGCAGTTCTTC; CDR3 protein: CAISDPSAPYNEQFF
clone size: -; D gene: -; V gene: TRBV27; J gene: TRBJ2-3; CDR3 DNA: TGTGCCAGCAGTTTGTCCCGCAGGGTCACAGATACGCAGTATTTT; CDR3 protein: CASSLSRRVTDTQYF
clone size: -; D gene: TRBD1; V gene: TRBV7-9; J gene: TRBJ1-1; CDR3 DNA: TGTGCCAGCAGCTTAGGAGCCAGGGGGCTCGCGATGAACACTGAAGCTTTCTTT; CDR3 protein: CASSLGARGLAMNTEAFF
clone size: -; D gene: -; V gene: TRBV10-2; J gene: TRBJ2-5; CDR3 DNA: TGCGCCAGCAGTGAGTCGACTTGGGGGGTATCAGAGACCCAGTACTTC; CDR3 protein: CASSESTWGVSETQYF
clone size: -; D gene: -; V gene: TRBV27; J gene: TRBJ1-2; CDR3 DNA: TGTGCCAGCAGTTTCAGATCCCCTCGAACCACTAACTATGGCTACACCTTC; CDR3 protein: CASSFRSPRTTNYGYTF
clone size: -; D gene: TRBD2; V gene: TRBV10-1; J gene: TRBJ2-1; CDR3 DNA: TGCGCCAGCAGCGTTCTGATCGGGGGGGGTTACAATGAGCAGTTCTTC; CDR3 protein: CASSVLIGGGYNEQFF
clone size: -; D gene: -; V gene: TRBV29-1; J gene: TRBJ2-7; CDR3 DNA: TGCAGCGTGTTGGGGGCAGGCGGGTCCTACGAGCAGTACTTC; CDR3 protein: CSVLGAGGSYEQYF
clone size: -; D gene: -; V gene: TRBV5-1; J gene: TRBJ2-5; CDR3 DNA: TGCGCCAGCAGCCGCGGGACAGCACAAGAGACCCAGTACTTC; CDR3 protein: CASSRGTAQETQYF
clone size: -; D gene: -; V gene: TRBV20-1; J gene: TRBJ2-1; CDR3 DNA: TGCAGTGCTTGGACTTCGTTTGAGCAGTTCTTC; CDR3 protein: CSAWTSFEQFF
clone size: -; D gene: -; V gene: TRBV10-1; J gene: TRBJ2-3; CDR3 DNA: TGCGCCAGCAGTGAGTCTGGGGGCGGGGGTGGCACAGATACGCAGTATTTT; CDR3 protein: CASSESGGGGGTDTQYF
clone size: -; D gene: TRBD1; V gene: TRBV2; J gene: TRBJ2-7; CDR3 DNA: TGTGCCAGCATGAGACAGGGCCCCTACGAGCAGTACTTC; CDR3 protein: CASMRQGPYEQYF
clone size: -; D gene: -; V gene: TRBV5-1; J gene: TRBJ1-5; CDR3 DNA: TGCGCCAGCAGCTTGGATGGGGAGAGCAATCAGCCCCAGCATTTT; CDR3 protein: CASSLDGESNQPQHF
clone size: -; D gene: -; V gene: TRBV6-2/TRBV6-3; J gene: TRBJ2-1; CDR3 DNA: TGTGCCAGCGGCCGCGCGTTCTACAATGAGCAGTTCTTC; CDR3 protein: CASGRAFYNEQFF
clone size: once; D gene: -; V gene: TRBV4-1; J gene: TRBJ1-2; CDR3 DNA: TGCGCCAGCAGCCAAGATCGTACAGGTGCCAACTATGGCTACACCTTC; CDR3 protein: CASSQDRTGANYGYTF
clone size: -; D gene: -; V gene: TRBV27; J gene: TRBJ2-1; CDR3 DNA: TGTGCCAGCAGTTTAAAGGGACTCTACTACAATGAGCAGTTCTTC; CDR3 protein: CASSLKGLYYNEQFF
clone size: -; D gene: TRBD1; V gene: TRBV2; J gene: TRBJ1-1; CDR3 DNA: TGTGCCAGCAGGGGAAAACCGGGACAGACTAACACTGAAGCTTTCTTT; CDR3 protein: CASRGKPGQTNTEAFF
clone size: -; D gene: -; V gene: TRBV24-1; J gene: TRBJ1-4; CDR3 DNA: TGTGCCACCAGTGATTCTTCGGGGGGAAATGAAAAACTGTTTTTT; CDR3 protein: CATSDSSGGNEKLFF
clone size: -; D gene: TRBD2; V gene: TRBV27; J gene: TRBJ2-1; CDR3 DNA: TGTGCCAGCAGTTTACAGCGGGGGGCCTACAATGAGCAGTTCTTC; CDR3 protein: CASSLQRGAYNEQFF
clone size: -; D gene: TRBD2; V gene: TRBV24-1; J gene: TRBJ2-3; CDR3 DNA: TGTGCCACCAGTGCCGGGGAGCGGGGGGGCCGAGGGTTCCGTATGTATTTT; CDR3 protein: CATSAGERGGRGFRMYF
clone size: -; D gene: TRBD1; V gene: TRBV30; J gene: TRBJ1-6; CDR3 DNA: TGTGCCTGGAGTTGGGGACAGGGGTCCCTTGGCCTCCACTTT; CDR3 protein: CAWSWGQGSLGLHF
clone size: once; D gene: -; V gene: TRBV15; J gene: TRBJ1-3; CDR3 DNA: TGTGCCACCAGCAGACAGGGGACGTTCTCTGGAAACACCATATATTTT; CDR3 protein: CATSRQGTFSGNTIYF
clone size: many; D gene: TRBD2; V gene: TRBV19; J gene: TRBJ2-7; CDR3 DNA: TGTGCCACTTCCCTTGAGGGGAGGGGAAGCGACGAGCAGTACTTC; CDR3 protein: CATSLEGRGSDEQYF
clone size: -; D gene: -; V gene: TRBV7-9; J gene: TRBJ2-7; CDR3 DNA: TGTGCCAGCAGCTTAACGGGACTCATCTACTCCTACGAGCAGTACTTC; CDR3 protein: CASSLTGLIYSYEQYF
clone size: -; D gene: -; V gene: TRBV7-3; J gene: TRBJ1-3; CDR3 DNA: TGTGCCAGCAGCTTATATCCGGGTAGCTCTGGAAACACCATATATTTT; CDR3 protein: CASSLYPGSSGNTIYF
clone size: -; D gene: TRBD2; V gene: TRBV18; J gene: TRBJ2-5; CDR3 DNA: TGTGCCAGCTCACCGCTAGCGGGGATTACAGAGACCCAGTACTTC; CDR3 protein: CASSPLAGITETQYF
clone size: -; D gene: -; V gene: TRBV4-2; J gene: TRBJ1-1; CDR3 DNA: TGTGCCAGCAGCCGAGATGAGGGTCGGCAAACTGAAGCTTTCTTT; CDR3 protein: CASSRDEGRQTEAFF
clone size: -; D gene: -; V gene: TRBV6-5; J gene: TRBJ1-2; CDR3 DNA: TGTGCCAGCAGTTCATCCTATGGCTACACCTTC; CDR3 protein: CASSSSYGYTF
clone size: -; D gene: TRBD1; V gene: TRBV19; J gene: TRBJ2-1; CDR3 DNA: TGTGCCAGTAACCCCGGGACAGAATACAATGAGCAGTTCTTC; CDR3 protein: CASNPGTEYNEQFF
clone size: -; D gene: TRBD2; V gene: TRBV6-2/TRBV6-3; J gene: TRBJ2-3; CDR3 DNA: TGTGCCAGCAGTTACCGGACTAGCCGCAGCACAGATACGCAGTATTTT; CDR3 protein: CASSYRTSRSTDTQYF
clone size: -; D gene: -; V gene: TRBV18; J gene: TRBJ2-1; CDR3 DNA: TGTGCCAGCTCACCAGGCTTACGGGGGGCTTACAATGAGCAGTTCTTC; CDR3 protein: CASSPGLRGAYNEQFF
clone size: -; D gene: TRBD2; V gene: TRBV5-1; J gene: TRBJ2-5; CDR3 DNA: TGCGCCAGCAGCTTGGGTGAGCGGGGGAGCATTGAGACCCAGTACTTC; CDR3 protein: CASSLGERGSIETQYF